This T cell receptor beta chain was profiled in a study of T cell changes during pregnancy in multiple sclerosis. Clones were sequenced by immunoSEQ multiplex PCR, and TCRdb holds only the in-frame ones, with some missing. The sample lists tens of thousands of clones, 92% occurring once. The CDR3 runs to 15 residues. Trimming removed 4 bases from V and 4 bases from J; junction bases left unmatched: 8. In germline, CDR1 is SEHNR, CDR2 FQNEAQ (reference sequence). The chain carries TRBV7-9 and TRBJ2-7; 9 positions match TRBD1. The material sequenced was peripheral blood, taken before pregnancy. The sequence derives from a female donor with multiple sclerosis, enrolled in a pregnancy study. The CDR3 DNA sequence: TGTGCCAGCAGCTCTTCCGGGACAGGGAATTACGAGCAGTACTTC. Amino acids: CASSSSGTGNYEQYF.